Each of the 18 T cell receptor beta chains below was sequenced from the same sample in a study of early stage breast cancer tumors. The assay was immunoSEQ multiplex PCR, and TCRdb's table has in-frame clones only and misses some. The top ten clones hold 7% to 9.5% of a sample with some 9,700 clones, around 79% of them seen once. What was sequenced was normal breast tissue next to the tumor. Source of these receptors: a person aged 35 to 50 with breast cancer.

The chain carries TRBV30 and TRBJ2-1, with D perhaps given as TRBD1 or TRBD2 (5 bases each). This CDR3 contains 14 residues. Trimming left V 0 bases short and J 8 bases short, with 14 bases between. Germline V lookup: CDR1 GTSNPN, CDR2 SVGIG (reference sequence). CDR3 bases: TGTGCCTGGAGTGTAGGGCAGGGACGCGATGAGCAGTTCTTC. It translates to CAWSVGQGRDEQFF.

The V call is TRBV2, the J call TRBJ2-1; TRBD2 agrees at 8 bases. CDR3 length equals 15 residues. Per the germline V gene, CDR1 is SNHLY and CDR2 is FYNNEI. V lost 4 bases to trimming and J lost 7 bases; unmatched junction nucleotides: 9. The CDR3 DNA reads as TGTGCCAGCAGTGGACCGGGACTAGTTCGAAATGAGCAGTTCTTC. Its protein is CASSGPGLVRNEQFF.

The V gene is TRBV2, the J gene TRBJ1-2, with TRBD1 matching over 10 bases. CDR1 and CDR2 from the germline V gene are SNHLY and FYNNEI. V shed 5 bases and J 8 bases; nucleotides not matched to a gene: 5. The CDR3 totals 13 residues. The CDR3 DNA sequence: TGTGCCAGCAGTTTGGGACAGGGGTTCGGCTACACCTTC. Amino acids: CASSLGQGFGYTF. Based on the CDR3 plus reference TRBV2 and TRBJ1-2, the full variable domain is EPEVTQTPSHQVTQMGQEVILRCVPISNHLYFYWYRQILGQKVEFLVSFYNNEISEKSEIFDDQFSVERPDGSNFTLKIRSTKLEDSAMYFCASSLGQGFGYTFGSGTRLTVV.

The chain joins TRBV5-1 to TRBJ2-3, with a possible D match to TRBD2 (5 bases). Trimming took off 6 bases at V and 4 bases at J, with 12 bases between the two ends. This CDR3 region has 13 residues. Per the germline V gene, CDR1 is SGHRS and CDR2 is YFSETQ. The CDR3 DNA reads TGCGCCAGCACCGGGCGGGTGGCAGATACGCAGTATTTT. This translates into CASTGRVADTQYF.

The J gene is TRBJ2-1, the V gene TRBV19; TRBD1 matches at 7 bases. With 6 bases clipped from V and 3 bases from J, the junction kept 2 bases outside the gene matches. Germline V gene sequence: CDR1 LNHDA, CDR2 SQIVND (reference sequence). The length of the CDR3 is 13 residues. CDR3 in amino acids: CASSGTDYNEQFF. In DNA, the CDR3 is TGTGCCAGTAGCGGGACAGACTACAATGAGCAGTTCTTC.

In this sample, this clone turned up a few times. CDR3 region: CASSDSANYGYTF. For the CDR3, the DNA is TGCGCCAGCAGTGATTCAGCGAACTATGGCTACACCTTC. V usage is TRBV10-2 and J usage is TRBJ1-2, with unresolved D. The V gene lost 3 bases and the J gene lost 2 bases, with 7 bases spanning the gap. Per the germline V gene, CDR1 is WSHSY and CDR2 is SAAADI. There are 13 residues in the CDR3.

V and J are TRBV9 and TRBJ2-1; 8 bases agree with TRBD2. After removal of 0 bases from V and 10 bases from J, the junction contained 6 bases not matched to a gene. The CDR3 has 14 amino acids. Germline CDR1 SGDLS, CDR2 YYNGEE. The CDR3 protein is CASSVERESGEQFF. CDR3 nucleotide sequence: TGTGCCAGCAGCGTAGAGCGGGAGTCGGGGGAGCAGTTCTTC.

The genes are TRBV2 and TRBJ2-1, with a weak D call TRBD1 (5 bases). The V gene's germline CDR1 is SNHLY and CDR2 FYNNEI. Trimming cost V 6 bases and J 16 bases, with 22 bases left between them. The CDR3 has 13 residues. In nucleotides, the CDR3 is TGTGCCAGCAGCCAAGGGTGGGGCAACCCGCCTTTCTTC. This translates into CASSQGWGNPPFF. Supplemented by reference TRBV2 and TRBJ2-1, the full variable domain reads EPEVTQTPSHQVTQMGQEVILRCVPISNHLYFYWYRQILGQKVEFLVSFYNNEISEKSEIFDDQFSVERPDGSNFTLKIRSTKLEDSAMYFCASSQGWGNPPFFGPGTRLTVL.

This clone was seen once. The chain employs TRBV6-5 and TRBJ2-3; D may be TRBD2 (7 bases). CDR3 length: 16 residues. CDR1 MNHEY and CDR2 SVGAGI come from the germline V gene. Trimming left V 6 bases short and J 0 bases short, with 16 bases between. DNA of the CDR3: TGTGCCAGCAGATACGGGGAGGGGGGCAGCACAGATACGCAGTATTTT. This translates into CASRYGEGGSTDTQYF.

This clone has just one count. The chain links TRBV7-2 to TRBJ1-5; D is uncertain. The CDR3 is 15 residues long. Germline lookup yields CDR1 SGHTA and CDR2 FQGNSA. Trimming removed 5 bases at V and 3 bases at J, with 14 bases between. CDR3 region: CASSPPGGFNQPQHF. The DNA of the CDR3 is TGTGCCAGCAGCCCCCCCGGAGGGTTCAATCAGCCCCAGCATTTT.

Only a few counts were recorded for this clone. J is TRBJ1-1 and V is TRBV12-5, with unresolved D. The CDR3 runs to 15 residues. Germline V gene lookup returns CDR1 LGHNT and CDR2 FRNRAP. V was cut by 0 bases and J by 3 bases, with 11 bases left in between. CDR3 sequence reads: CASGLVPREDTEAFF. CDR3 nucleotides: TGTGCTAGTGGTTTGGTACCCCGGGAGGACACTGAAGCTTTCTTT.

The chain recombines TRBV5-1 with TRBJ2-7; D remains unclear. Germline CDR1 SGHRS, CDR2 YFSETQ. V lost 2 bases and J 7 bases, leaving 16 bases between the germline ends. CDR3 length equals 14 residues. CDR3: CASSLGFGSKEQYF. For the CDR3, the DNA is TGCGCCAGCAGCTTAGGCTTCGGAAGCAAGGAGCAGTACTTC.

CDR3 in amino acids: CASSPQVPNTEAFF. The CDR3 DNA is TGTGCCAGCAGCCCACAGGTACCGAACACTGAAGCTTTCTTT. This chain joins TRBV7-2 and TRBJ1-1; tentative D call: TRBD1 (5 bases). CDR1 SGHTA and CDR2 FQGNSA come from the germline V gene. The CDR3 is made up of 14 amino acids. V was clipped by 5 bases and J by 1 base, with 11 bases between them.

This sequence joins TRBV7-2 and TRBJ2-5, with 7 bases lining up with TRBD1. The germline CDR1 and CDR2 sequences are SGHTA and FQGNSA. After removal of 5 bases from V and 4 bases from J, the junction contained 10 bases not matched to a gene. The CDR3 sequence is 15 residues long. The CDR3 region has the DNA TGTGCCAGCAGCCTATCTGACAGGGTGCGAGAGACCCAGTACTTC. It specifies CASSLSDRVRETQYF. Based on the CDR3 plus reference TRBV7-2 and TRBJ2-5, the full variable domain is GAGVSQSPSNKVTEKGKDVELRCDPISGHTALYWYRQSLGQGLEFLIYFQGNSAPDKSGLPSDRFSAERTGGSVSTLTIQRTQQEDSAVYLCASSLSDRVRETQYFGPGTRLLVL.

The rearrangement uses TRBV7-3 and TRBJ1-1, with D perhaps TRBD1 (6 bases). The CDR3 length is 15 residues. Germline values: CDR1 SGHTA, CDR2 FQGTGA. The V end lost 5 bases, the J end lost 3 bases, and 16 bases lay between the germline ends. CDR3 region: CASSQRGGRDTEAFF. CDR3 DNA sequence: TGTGCCAGCAGCCAAAGGGGGGGGCGGGACACTGAAGCTTTCTTT.

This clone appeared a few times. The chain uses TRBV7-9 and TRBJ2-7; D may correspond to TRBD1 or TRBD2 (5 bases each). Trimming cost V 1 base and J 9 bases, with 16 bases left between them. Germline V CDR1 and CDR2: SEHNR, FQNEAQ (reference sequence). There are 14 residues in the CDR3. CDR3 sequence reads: CASSLEVDSGAQYF. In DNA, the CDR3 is TGTGCCAGCAGCTTAGAGGTGGATTCCGGGGCGCAGTACTTC.

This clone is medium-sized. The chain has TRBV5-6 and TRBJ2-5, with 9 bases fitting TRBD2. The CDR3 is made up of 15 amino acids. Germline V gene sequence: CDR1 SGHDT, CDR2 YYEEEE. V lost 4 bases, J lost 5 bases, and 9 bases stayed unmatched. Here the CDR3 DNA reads TGTGCCAGCAGCCCTCGGGCGGGAGGGCCTGAGACCCAGTACTTC. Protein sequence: CASSPRAGGPETQYF. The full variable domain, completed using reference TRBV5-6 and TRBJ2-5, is DAGVTQSPTHLIKTRGQQVTLRCSPKSGHDTVSWYQQALGQGPQFIFQYYEEEERQRGNFPDRFSGHQFPNYSSELNVNALLLGDSALYLCASSPRAGGPETQYFGPGTRLLVL.

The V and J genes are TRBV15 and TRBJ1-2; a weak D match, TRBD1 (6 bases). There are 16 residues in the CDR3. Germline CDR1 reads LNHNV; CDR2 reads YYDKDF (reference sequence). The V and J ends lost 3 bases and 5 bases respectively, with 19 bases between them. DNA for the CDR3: TGTGCCACCAGCAGGGGTCTCTGGACAGAAGATTATGGCTACACCTTC. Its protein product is CATSRGLWTEDYGYTF.